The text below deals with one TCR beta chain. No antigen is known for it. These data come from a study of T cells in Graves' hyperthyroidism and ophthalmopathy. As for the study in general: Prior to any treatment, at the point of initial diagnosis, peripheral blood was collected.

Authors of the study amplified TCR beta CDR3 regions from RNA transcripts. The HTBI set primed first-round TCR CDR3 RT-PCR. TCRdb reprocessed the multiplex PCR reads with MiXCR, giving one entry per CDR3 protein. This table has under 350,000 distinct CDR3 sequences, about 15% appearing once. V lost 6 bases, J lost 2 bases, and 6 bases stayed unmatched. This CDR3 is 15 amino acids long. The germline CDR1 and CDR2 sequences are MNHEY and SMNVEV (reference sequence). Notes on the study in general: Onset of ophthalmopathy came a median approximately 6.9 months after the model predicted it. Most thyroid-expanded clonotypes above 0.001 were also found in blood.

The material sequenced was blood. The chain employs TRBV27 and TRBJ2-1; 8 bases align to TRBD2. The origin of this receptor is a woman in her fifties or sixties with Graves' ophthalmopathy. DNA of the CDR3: TGTGCCAGCAGCCCACCGGGACTAGCCTACAATGAGCAGTTCTTC. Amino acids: CASSPPGLAYNEQFF.